These 24 T cell receptor beta chains were sequenced from one sample in a study of OX40 agonist ivuxolimab in advanced cancers. Library preparation used the immunoSEQ multiplex PCR assay. TCRdb limited this immuneACCESS table to in-frame rearrangements with V and J called. A share of clones is missing; checked studies link under half to unresolved V genes, and the rest is unexplained. Recorded for this sample are 75,000 to 90,000 clones; almost 95% of them occurred a single time. The top ten clonotypes cover around 2.8% of the sample. The material was CD4+ or CD8+ T cells sorted from blood, obtained in a trial of the OX40 agonist ivuxolimab. These receptors were obtained from an adult with an advanced solid tumor such as melanoma, head and neck, liver or kidney cancer.

The chain has TRBV21-1 and TRBJ1-4. TRBV21-1 is annotated as a pseudogene. This CDR3 is 14 amino acids long. The DNA of the CDR3 is TGTGCCAGCAGCCCCCTGGGAGGGGATGAAAAACTGTTTTTT. Encoded protein: CASSPLGGDEKLFF.

The chain links TRBV5-4 to TRBJ1-1; a possible D gene is TRBD1 (5 bases). The germline V gene encodes CDR1 SGHNT and CDR2 YYREEE (reference sequence). V was cut by 0 bases and J by 1 base, with 10 bases left in between. The CDR3 is 15 amino acids. CDR3 sequence (DNA): TGTGCCAGCAGCTTGGGGGGGGTTGGGAACACTGAAGCTTTCTTT. This sequence encodes CASSLGGVGNTEAFF.

The CDR3 DNA reads as TGTGCCAGCAGCTCCCCCGGGACAGGCCAAACTGAAGCTTTCTTT. Translating gives CASSSPGTGQTEAFF. This rearrangement joins TRBV28 to TRBJ1-1, with TRBD1 identical over 8 bases. V dropped 6 bases and J dropped 5; count of bases not matched to a gene: 11. The CDR3 sequence is 15 residues long. Germline V CDR1 and CDR2: MDHEN, SYDVKM.

This chain joins TRBV5-1 and TRBJ1-4; D not resolved. In germline, CDR1 is SGHRS, CDR2 YFSETQ. V was cut by 0 bases and J by 8 bases, with 11 bases left in between. The CDR3 loop spans 14 amino acids. CDR3 protein: CASSLGGAGEKLFF. The CDR3 bases are TGCGCCAGCAGCTTGGGCGGTGCCGGGGAAAAACTGTTTTTT.

This clone occurred once. V usage is TRBV27 and J usage is TRBJ1-1; D remains ambiguous. The length of the CDR3 is 12 residues. Germline values: CDR1 MNHEY, CDR2 SMNVEV (reference sequence). Trimming stripped 6 bases from V and 10 bases from J, with 15 bases between. CDR3 residues: CASSFPGTPAFF. CDR3 sequence (DNA): TGTGCCAGCAGCTTCCCTGGCACGCCAGCTTTCTTT.

The rearrangement links TRBV6-4 to TRBJ1-2; D call uncertain. CDR3 length: 13 residues. Trimming pared 6 bases from V and 8 bases from J, leaving 16 bases between. Looked up from germline, CDR1 is MRHNA and CDR2 is SNTAGT. The CDR3: CASRGGGRGGYTF. Written as DNA, the CDR3 is TGTGCCAGCAGAGGTGGAGGGCGAGGGGGCTACACCTTC.

The chain recombines TRBV30 with TRBJ2-7, with D hard to call. This CDR3 is 14 amino acids long. Between the trimmed V and J ends, which lost 5 bases and 2 bases, there was a span of 16 bases. Germline CDR1 is GTSNPN and CDR2 is SVGIG (reference sequence). The CDR3, as DNA: TGTGCCTGGCCCAATAGAGTAAGCACCTACGAGCAGTACTTC. Amino acids: CAWPNRVSTYEQYF.

The gene calls are TRBV9 and TRBJ2-5; D uncertain. Between the trimmed V and J ends, which lost 3 bases and 2 bases, there was a span of 8 bases. CDR1 is SGDLS and CDR2 is YYNGEE in the germline V gene. The CDR3 is made up of 13 amino acids. The CDR3 sequence is CASSANPQETQYF. The CDR3 bases are TGTGCCAGCAGCGCTAATCCACAAGAGACCCAGTACTTC.

The genes are TRBV7-2 and TRBJ1-2; TRBD1 might be the D (6 bases). V was cut by 1 base and J by 7 bases, with 13 bases left in between. The V gene's germline CDR1 is SGHTA and CDR2 FQGNSA. The CDR3 covers 14 residues. The CDR3 loop is CASSLVRGARGYTF. DNA for the CDR3: TGTGCCAGCAGCTTAGTAAGGGGGGCGCGTGGCTACACCTTC.

This chain joins TRBV9 and TRBJ1-1; D not certain. The CDR3 extends over 14 amino acids. The germline gives CDR1 SGDLS, CDR2 YYNGEE. The V and J ends lost 0 bases and 5 bases respectively, with 11 bases between them. Here the CDR3 reads CASSVGPPGTEAFF. The DNA of the CDR3 is TGTGCCAGCAGCGTAGGTCCCCCGGGAACTGAAGCTTTCTTT.

The V gene is TRBV2, the J gene TRBJ1-3; D is unclear. The germline V and J ends were trimmed by 6 bases and 1 base, with 16 bases remaining between them. The length of the CDR3 is 16 residues. Per the germline V gene, CDR1 is SNHLY and CDR2 is FYNNEI. CDR3: CASSPFSPNSGNTIYF. The DNA of the CDR3 is TGTGCCAGCAGCCCCTTCTCTCCTAATTCTGGAAACACCATATATTTT.

The chain combines TRBV6-1 with TRBJ1-2, with D perhaps TRBD1 (6 bases). Between the trimmed V and J ends, which lost 6 bases and 6 bases, there was a span of 11 bases. The CDR3 runs to 12 residues. CDR1 MNHNS and CDR2 SASEGT come from the germline V gene. CDR3 sequence: CASSFYRDGYTF. For the CDR3, the DNA is TGTGCCAGCAGCTTTTACAGGGATGGCTACACCTTC.

CDR3 nucleotides: TGTGCCAGCAGTTACATCTCGGGGGGCCGCGGAGAGACCCAGTACTTC. It yields the protein CASSYISGGRGETQYF. The chain couples TRBV6-6 to TRBJ2-5, with a weak D call TRBD2 (7 bases). Trimming removed 2 bases from V and 4 bases from J, with 17 bases in between. CDR3 length: 16 amino acids. The V gene's germline CDR1 is MNHNY and CDR2 SVGAGI (reference sequence).

The CDR3 here is CASSAGRNTEAFF. The CDR3, as DNA: TGTGCCAGCAGCGCTGGCCGCAACACTGAAGCTTTCTTT. This sequence joins TRBV11-2 and TRBJ1-1, with D unresolved. The V gene lost 5 bases and the J gene lost 2 bases, with 9 bases spanning the gap. The CDR3 is made up of 13 amino acids. Germline assignment: CDR1 SGHAT and CDR2 FQNNGV.

The chain is built from TRBV11-2 and TRBJ2-7; weak D call: TRBD1 (6 bases). The length of the CDR3 is 14 residues. Germline loops: CDR1 SGHAT, CDR2 FQNNGV. The V gene lost 3 bases and the J gene lost 6 bases, with 15 bases spanning the gap. CDR3 protein: CASSLRDTLGEQYF. CDR3 nucleotide sequence: TGTGCCAGCAGCTTGAGGGACACCTTGGGCGAGCAGTACTTC.

The V and J genes are TRBV12-5 and TRBJ2-1; possibly TRBD1 for D (5 bases). The CDR3 covers 17 residues. Trimming took 0 bases from V and 0 from J, leaving 12 bases between them. Germline-derived CDR1 and CDR2 are LGHNT and FRNRAP. The CDR3 protein is CASGLVSYRSSYNEQFF. In DNA, the CDR3 is TGTGCTAGTGGTTTGGTAAGTTACAGGAGCTCCTACAATGAGCAGTTCTTC.

The chain uses TRBV5-1 and TRBJ1-1, with TRBD1 matching over 7 bases. The CDR3 contains 15 residues. Germline V lookup: CDR1 SGHRS, CDR2 YFSETQ. Losses at the gene ends were 0 bases for V and 7 bases for J; bases not matched to a gene: 9. The CDR3 bases are TGCGCCAGCAGCTTGGCCAGAACAGGGGAGGTTGAAGCTTTCTTT. It yields the protein CASSLARTGEVEAFF.

The V gene is TRBV11-3, the J gene TRBJ2-1, with TRBD1 matching over 8 bases. V was clipped by 2 bases and J by 8 bases; unmatched bases: 5. CDR3 length: 14 residues. Per germline, CDR1 SGHNT and CDR2 YENEEA. The CDR3 DNA reads TGTGCCAGCAGCTTACGGACAGGGAGCCATGAGCAGTTCTTC. It encodes CASSLRTGSHEQFF.

This chain joins TRBV5-4 and TRBJ2-4, with 7 positions matching TRBD1. The CDR3 has 14 amino acids. The germline V gene encodes CDR1 SGHNT and CDR2 YYREEE (reference sequence). Trimming cost V 9 bases and J 4 bases; bases outside gene matches: 10. The CDR3 nucleotides are TGTGCCATCTCTTCCGGGACAGCAAAAAACATTCAGTACTTC. It codes for CAISSGTAKNIQYF.

The chain employs TRBV10-3 and TRBJ1-1, with TRBD1 matching 10 bases. The CDR3 consists of 15 residues. The J segment lost 3 bases and the V segment lost 4 bases, leaving 5 bases of the junction unmatched. Germline V gene sequence: CDR1 ENHRY, CDR2 SYGVKD. The CDR3 nucleotides are TGTGCCATCAGTGTGATGGGACAGGGGCACACTGAAGCTTTCTTT. Its translation is CAISVMGQGHTEAFF.

V is TRBV2 and J is TRBJ1-3, with unresolved D. Germline CDR1 SNHLY, CDR2 FYNNEI. This CDR3 has 14 amino acids. V was trimmed by 2 bases and J by 2 bases, leaving 7 bases between them. CDR3 residues: CASSEYSPGNTIYF. The CDR3 DNA is TGTGCCAGCAGTGAATACAGCCCTGGAAACACCATATATTTT. The entire variable domain, with the rest obtained from reference TRBV2 and TRBJ1-3, is as follows: EPEVTQTPSHQVTQMGQEVILRCVPISNHLYFYWYRQILGQKVEFLVSFYNNEISEKSEIFDDQFSVERPDGSNFTLKIRSTKLEDSAMYFCASSEYSPGNTIYFGEGSWLTVV.

This chain links TRBV5-1 with TRBJ2-1, with TRBD2 as a possible D gene (6 bases). The germline V gene has CDR1 SGHRS and CDR2 YFSETQ. Trimming cost V 4 bases and J 15 bases, with 17 bases left between them. The length of the CDR3 is 12 residues. CDR3 in DNA: TGCGCCAGCAGCCCCCTGGGAGGACATGGGTTCTTC. Translated, it gives CASSPLGGHGFF.

This chain connects TRBV7-9 to TRBJ2-7, with D hard to call. The CDR3 runs to 13 residues. The V and J ends lost 0 bases and 2 bases respectively, with 5 bases between them. CDR1 SEHNR and CDR2 FQNEAQ come from the germline V gene (reference sequence). The CDR3 sequence is CASSLAGTYEQYF. In DNA form, the CDR3 reads TGTGCCAGCAGCTTAGCAGGAACCTACGAGCAGTACTTC.

The V and J genes are TRBV27 and TRBJ1-2; 7 positions match TRBD1. The CDR3 is 17 amino acids. V lost 3 bases and J lost 0; bases outside the gene matches: 10. Germline CDR1 reads MNHEY; CDR2 reads SMNVEV (reference sequence). The CDR3 here is CASSFDGTAQANYGYTF. DNA of the CDR3: TGTGCCAGCAGTTTCGATGGGACAGCTCAAGCTAACTATGGCTACACCTTC.